The rows below give T cell receptor beta chains drawn from one sample of a study of technical replicates of blood from several donors. The assay was immunoSEQ multiplex PCR, and TCRdb's table has in-frame clones only and misses some. Of about 84,000 clones in the sample, 93% were seen once. The source material was T cells isolated from PBMCs. These receptors came from a human donor in good health. CDR3s include the opening cysteine and the closing phenylalanine or tryptophan. The order of the fields is V gene, D gene, J gene, clone size, CDR3 protein, CDR3 DNA. D genes are given only for firm matches. Clone sizes are given selectively: once, few, many, or a class where the clone is expanded.

v_call: TRBV27
d_call: -
j_call: TRBJ1-6
clone_size: -
cdr3_aa: CASSLGQPNSPLHF
cdr3_nt: TGTGCCAGCAGTTTAGGACAGCCTAATTCACCCCTCCACTTT

v_call: TRBV6-5
d_call: -
j_call: TRBJ2-5
clone_size: -
cdr3_aa: CASSFPPFSQKTQYF
cdr3_nt: TGTGCCAGCAGTTTTCCCCCGTTTAGTCAAAAGACCCAGTACTTC

v_call: TRBV18
d_call: -
j_call: TRBJ2-5
clone_size: -
cdr3_aa: CASSPLADQETQYF
cdr3_nt: TGTGCCAGCTCACCTTTGGCGGATCAAGAGACCCAGTACTTC

v_call: TRBV11-2
d_call: TRBD1
j_call: TRBJ2-3
clone_size: -
cdr3_aa: CASSPRGQGVSSTDTQYF
cdr3_nt: TGTGCCAGCAGCCCTCGGGGACAGGGAGTTTCTAGCACAGATACGCAGTATTTT

v_call: TRBV6-5
d_call: TRBD2
j_call: TRBJ2-1
clone_size: -
cdr3_aa: CASSGWTSGGWEQFF
cdr3_nt: TGTGCCAGCAGTGGATGGACTAGCGGGGGATGGGAGCAGTTCTTC

v_call: TRBV4-1
d_call: -
j_call: TRBJ2-7
clone_size: -
cdr3_aa: CASSQGQSNSYEQYF
cdr3_nt: TGCGCCAGCAGCCAAGGACAGTCCAACTCCTACGAGCAGTACTTC

v_call: TRBV6-1
d_call: TRBD1
j_call: TRBJ2-3
clone_size: -
cdr3_aa: CASTRGQGSDTQYF
cdr3_nt: TGTGCCAGCACCCGGGGACAGGGGTCAGATACGCAGTATTTT

v_call: TRBV27
d_call: TRBD2
j_call: TRBJ2-2
clone_size: -
cdr3_aa: CASSLLGGSLAGELFF
cdr3_nt: TGTGCCAGCAGTTTATTGGGAGGGTCACTGGCCGGGGAGCTGTTTTTT

v_call: TRBV7-9
d_call: -
j_call: TRBJ2-7
clone_size: once
cdr3_aa: CASSSGGGQMSHEQYF
cdr3_nt: TGTGCCAGCAGCTCCGGGGGGGGACAGATGAGCCACGAGCAGTACTTC

v_call: TRBV27
d_call: TRBD1
j_call: TRBJ1-5
clone_size: -
cdr3_aa: CASSSRTGGDGLPQHF
cdr3_nt: TGTGCCAGCAGTTCCCGGACAGGGGGGGACGGGTTGCCCCAGCATTTT

v_call: TRBV7-9
d_call: -
j_call: TRBJ2-7
clone_size: -
cdr3_aa: CASSFGSGGPYEQYF
cdr3_nt: TGTGCCAGCAGCTTCGGATCAGGGGGGCCCTACGAGCAGTACTTC

v_call: TRBV6-1
d_call: TRBD1
j_call: TRBJ1-2
clone_size: -
cdr3_aa: CASSGQGVYGYTF
cdr3_nt: TGTGCCAGCAGCGGACAGGGGGTGTATGGCTACACCTTC

v_call: TRBV6-1
d_call: -
j_call: TRBJ2-7
clone_size: -
cdr3_aa: CASSVIGRGFTYEQYF
cdr3_nt: TGTGCCAGCAGTGTCATCGGGAGAGGCTTCACCTACGAGCAGTACTTC

v_call: TRBV21-1
d_call: -
j_call: TRBJ1-3
clone_size: once
cdr3_aa: CASSARDRGTSGNTIYF
cdr3_nt: TGTGCCAGCAGCGCCCGGGACCGGGGGACCTCTGGAAACACCATATATTTT

v_call: TRBV6-5
d_call: TRBD1
j_call: TRBJ1-4
clone_size: once
cdr3_aa: CASRNRGQGKEKLFF
cdr3_nt: TGTGCCAGCAGAAACAGGGGACAGGGTAAAGAAAAACTGTTTTTT

v_call: TRBV7-9
d_call: -
j_call: TRBJ2-5
clone_size: -
cdr3_aa: CASLPGLQETQYF
cdr3_nt: TGTGCCAGCCTACCGGGACTCCAAGAGACCCAGTACTTC

v_call: TRBV19
d_call: TRBD2
j_call: TRBJ2-1
clone_size: -
cdr3_aa: CASQTGGSGGNEQFF
cdr3_nt: TGTGCCAGTCAGACGGGAGGTAGTGGGGGCAATGAGCAGTTCTTC

v_call: TRBV11-3
d_call: -
j_call: TRBJ2-2
clone_size: -
cdr3_aa: CASSLKAIGGTGELFF
cdr3_nt: TGTGCCAGCAGCTTAAAGGCGATAGGGGGCACCGGGGAGCTGTTTTTT

v_call: TRBV19
d_call: -
j_call: TRBJ2-1
clone_size: -
cdr3_aa: CATIGKKEVNEQFF
cdr3_nt: TGTGCCACCATCGGCAAAAAGGAGGTCAATGAGCAGTTCTTC

v_call: TRBV6-1
d_call: -
j_call: TRBJ1-1
clone_size: -
cdr3_aa: CASSGFYMNTEAFF
cdr3_nt: TGTGCCAGCAGTGGCTTTTACATGAACACTGAAGCTTTCTTT

v_call: TRBV2
d_call: TRBD2
j_call: TRBJ2-1
clone_size: -
cdr3_aa: CASRTGLAGFYNEQFF
cdr3_nt: TGTGCCAGCAGAACTGGACTAGCGGGATTCTACAATGAGCAGTTCTTC

v_call: TRBV9
d_call: -
j_call: TRBJ2-7
clone_size: -
cdr3_aa: CASSPQGYEQYF
cdr3_nt: TGTGCCAGCAGCCCCCAGGGGTACGAGCAGTACTTC

v_call: TRBV30
d_call: -
j_call: TRBJ2-5
clone_size: -
cdr3_aa: CASSQGSGETQYF
cdr3_nt: TGTGCCTCGAGTCAGGGGTCCGGTGAGACCCAGTACTTC

v_call: TRBV28
d_call: -
j_call: TRBJ2-7
clone_size: few
cdr3_aa: CASSSLTSPPSYEQYF
cdr3_nt: TGTGCCAGCAGTTCCCTTACTAGTCCCCCTTCCTACGAGCAGTACTTC

v_call: TRBV28
d_call: -
j_call: TRBJ2-7
clone_size: once
cdr3_aa: CASSHDRYPLYEQYF
cdr3_nt: TGTGCCAGCAGCCATGACAGGTACCCCCTCTACGAGCAGTACTTC

v_call: TRBV5-1
d_call: TRBD2
j_call: TRBJ2-3
clone_size: -
cdr3_aa: CASSPGLAGGASDTQYF
cdr3_nt: TGCGCCAGCAGCCCGGGACTAGCGGGGGGGGCATCAGATACGCAGTATTTT

v_call: TRBV6-5
d_call: TRBD1
j_call: TRBJ2-1
clone_size: -
cdr3_aa: CASRRRDRGLNEQFF
cdr3_nt: TGTGCCAGCAGACGCCGGGACAGGGGGTTGAATGAGCAGTTCTTC

v_call: TRBV4-2
d_call: TRBD1
j_call: TRBJ2-2
clone_size: -
cdr3_aa: CASEGIQGAYTGELFF
cdr3_nt: TGTGCCTCCGAGGGAATACAGGGGGCTTACACCGGGGAGCTGTTTTTT

v_call: TRBV9
d_call: -
j_call: TRBJ2-1
clone_size: -
cdr3_aa: CASSASGWVNEQFF
cdr3_nt: TGTGCCAGCAGCGCCTCAGGGTGGGTCAATGAGCAGTTCTTC

v_call: TRBV7-7
d_call: -
j_call: TRBJ1-1
clone_size: -
cdr3_aa: CASSRDRYTEAFF
cdr3_nt: TGTGCTAGCAGCCGCGACAGATACACTGAAGCTTTCTTT

v_call: TRBV6-1
d_call: -
j_call: TRBJ2-3
clone_size: -
cdr3_aa: CASRGRGTDTQYF
cdr3_nt: TGTGCCAGCAGGGGTCGGGGCACAGATACGCAGTATTTT

v_call: TRBV6-5
d_call: -
j_call: TRBJ1-1
clone_size: -
cdr3_aa: CASGGRGVSEAFF
cdr3_nt: TGTGCCAGCGGAGGGAGGGGAGTTTCTGAAGCTTTCTTT

v_call: TRBV18
d_call: -
j_call: TRBJ2-5
clone_size: few
cdr3_aa: CASSLPGEETQYF
cdr3_nt: TGTGCCAGCTCACTCCCGGGGGAAGAGACCCAGTACTTC

v_call: TRBV10-3
d_call: -
j_call: TRBJ1-1
clone_size: -
cdr3_aa: CAISGEFGTEAFF
cdr3_nt: TGTGCCATCAGTGGTGAGTTCGGTACTGAAGCTTTCTTT

v_call: TRBV4-2
d_call: -
j_call: TRBJ1-2
clone_size: -
cdr3_aa: CASSQAGVISNYGYTF
cdr3_nt: TGTGCCAGCAGCCAAGCGGGGGTAATCTCTAACTATGGCTACACCTTC

v_call: TRBV29-1
d_call: TRBD1
j_call: TRBJ1-1
clone_size: -
cdr3_aa: CSVEVVVTGQGNTEAFF
cdr3_nt: TGCAGCGTTGAAGTGGTAGTCACCGGACAGGGTAACACTGAAGCTTTCTTT

v_call: TRBV7-9
d_call: -
j_call: TRBJ1-4
clone_size: -
cdr3_aa: CASSPGGYEKLFF
cdr3_nt: TGTGCCAGCAGCCCGGGGGGGTATGAAAAACTGTTTTTT

v_call: TRBV6-1
d_call: -
j_call: TRBJ2-6
clone_size: once
cdr3_aa: CASSISTGANVLTF
cdr3_nt: TGTGCCAGCAGCATCAGTACTGGGGCCAACGTCCTGACTTTC

v_call: TRBV19
d_call: TRBD1
j_call: TRBJ2-1
clone_size: -
cdr3_aa: CASSRHRGEGNNEQFF
cdr3_nt: TGTGCCAGTAGTAGACACAGGGGAGAGGGGAACAATGAGCAGTTCTTC

v_call: TRBV15
d_call: TRBD2
j_call: TRBJ2-1
clone_size: -
cdr3_aa: CATSSAGGPSSYNEQFF
cdr3_nt: TGTGCCACCAGCTCAGCGGGGGGTCCCAGCTCCTACAATGAGCAGTTCTTC

v_call: TRBV19
d_call: -
j_call: TRBJ2-5
clone_size: -
cdr3_aa: CASSIDVSETQYF
cdr3_nt: TGTGCCAGTAGTATAGATGTCTCTGAGACCCAGTACTTC

v_call: TRBV30
d_call: -
j_call: TRBJ1-3
clone_size: -
cdr3_aa: CAWRNPGFGNTIYF
cdr3_nt: TGTGCCTGGAGAAATCCAGGCTTTGGAAACACCATATATTTT

v_call: TRBV7-7
d_call: -
j_call: TRBJ2-2
clone_size: -
cdr3_aa: CASSWEGANTGELFF
cdr3_nt: TGTGCTAGCAGCTGGGAGGGGGCGAACACCGGGGAGCTGTTTTTT

v_call: TRBV10-1
d_call: -
j_call: TRBJ1-3
clone_size: -
cdr3_aa: CASSSGSGNTIYF
cdr3_nt: TGCGCCAGCAGTTCGGGCTCTGGAAACACCATATATTTT

v_call: TRBV4-1
d_call: -
j_call: TRBJ1-2
clone_size: -
cdr3_aa: CASSLSKGQYGYTF
cdr3_nt: TGCGCCAGCAGCCTAAGCAAGGGACAATATGGCTACACCTTC

v_call: TRBV12-5
d_call: -
j_call: TRBJ2-1
clone_size: -
cdr3_aa: CASGLVRPDRGLAYNEQFF
cdr3_nt: TGTGCTAGTGGTTTGGTCCGCCCTGACAGGGGACTAGCATACAATGAGCAGTTCTTC

v_call: TRBV6-1
d_call: -
j_call: TRBJ1-5
clone_size: -
cdr3_aa: CASSGSKHTNSNQPQHF
cdr3_nt: TGTGCCAGCAGTGGCTCAAAACATACTAATAGCAATCAGCCCCAGCATTTT

v_call: TRBV9
d_call: TRBD1
j_call: TRBJ2-7
clone_size: -
cdr3_aa: CASSAGQSTSYEQYF
cdr3_nt: TGTGCCAGCAGCGCGGGACAGTCAACTTCCTACGAGCAGTACTTC

v_call: TRBV11-2
d_call: -
j_call: TRBJ2-7
clone_size: -
cdr3_aa: CASSAVEGSSYEQYF
cdr3_nt: TGTGCCAGCAGCGCGGTCGAGGGCAGCTCCTACGAGCAGTACTTC

v_call: TRBV7-6
d_call: -
j_call: TRBJ1-1
clone_size: -
cdr3_aa: CASSPTGREAFF
cdr3_nt: TGTGCCAGCAGCCCTACAGGGAGAGAAGCTTTCTTT

v_call: TRBV6-1
d_call: -
j_call: TRBJ1-3
clone_size: -
cdr3_aa: CASSELSRTGNTIYF
cdr3_nt: TGTGCCAGCAGTGAACTTTCCAGGACTGGAAACACCATATATTTT

v_call: TRBV4-1
d_call: -
j_call: TRBJ2-2
clone_size: -
cdr3_aa: CASSMGNTGELFF
cdr3_nt: TGCGCCAGCAGCATGGGCAACACCGGGGAGCTGTTTTTT

v_call: TRBV9
d_call: -
j_call: TRBJ2-7
clone_size: -
cdr3_aa: CASSVPAKAEQYF
cdr3_nt: TGTGCCAGCAGCGTTCCCGCCAAAGCCGAGCAGTACTTC

v_call: TRBV13
d_call: -
j_call: TRBJ1-4
clone_size: -
cdr3_aa: CASSFNPGSHRGGDEKLFF
cdr3_nt: TGTGCCAGCAGCTTTAATCCCGGCTCCCACCGGGGGGGGGATGAAAAACTGTTTTTT

v_call: TRBV29-1
d_call: TRBD1
j_call: TRBJ1-1
clone_size: -
cdr3_aa: CSVEGQGSTEAFF
cdr3_nt: TGCAGCGTTGAGGGACAGGGTAGCACTGAAGCTTTCTTT

v_call: TRBV5-1
d_call: TRBD1
j_call: TRBJ1-4
clone_size: -
cdr3_aa: CASSFGTGGGYEKLFF
cdr3_nt: TGCGCCAGCAGCTTTGGCACAGGGGGCGGATACGAAAAACTGTTTTTT